These 4 T cell receptor beta chains share one sample of origin, sequenced in a study of blood T cells in healthy people across ages. For the second PCR, which ran for roughly 6 to 12 cycles, a sample-barcoded 5' primer and a J-beta primer mix were used. TCRdb redid the calling of the 5' RACE reads with MiXCR, one entry per CDR3 protein. The table includes under 1,000,000 distinct CDR3 sequences, more than 35% detected once. Sequencing input: blood. Receptor source: a man aged 80 or over in good health.

The sample holds a few counts of this clonotype. The chain joins TRBV9 to TRBJ2-7; the D gene is possibly TRBD2 (6 bases). The CDR3 has 14 residues. V was shortened by 3 bases and J by 2 bases, with 12 bases between the two germline ends. CDR1 and CDR2 from the germline V gene are SGDLS and YYNGEE. In DNA form, the CDR3 reads TGTGCCAGCAGCGAACGGGACTTCCCCTACGAGCAGTACTTC. This gives the protein CASSERDFPYEQYF.

The chain recombines TRBV2 with TRBJ1-5; unclear D gene. V lost 11 bases and J lost 1, with 12 bases in between. This CDR3 has 13 amino acids. CDR1 is SNHLY and CDR2 is FYNNEI in the germline V gene. In DNA form, the CDR3 reads TGTGCCGGCAACCCGGGAAGCAATCAGCCCCAGCATTTT. Translating it yields CAGNPGSNQPQHF.

This clonotype was observed a handful of times. The V call is TRBV12-3 or TRBV12-4, the J call TRBJ2-4; 8 nucleotides match TRBD2. Trimming at V came to 1 base and at J to 3 bases, leaving 5 bases not matched to a gene. CDR3 length equals 16 residues. CDR3 region: CASSLDPGLVKNIQYF. For the CDR3, the DNA is TGTGCCAGCAGTTTAGATCCGGGACTAGTCAAAAACATTCAGTACTTC.

This clonotype has more than one count but fewer than ten. A read error may account for a junction end that differs from germline. J is TRBJ2-1 and V is TRBV5-1; no firm D call. Germline V gene lookup returns CDR1 SGHRS and CDR2 YFSETQ. CDR3 size: 13 residues. CDR3 sequence reads: CASSLVGNNEQFF. In nucleotides, the CDR3 is TGTGCCAGCAGCCTCGTAGGAAACAATGAGCAGTTCTTC. Full variable domain (outside the CDR3, taken from reference TRBV5-1 and TRBJ2-1): KAGVTQTPRYLIKTRGQQVTLSCSPISGHRSVSWYQQTPGQGLQFLFEYFSETQRNKGNFPGRFSGRQFSNSRSEMNVSTLELGDSALYLCASSLVGNNEQFFGPGTRLTVL.